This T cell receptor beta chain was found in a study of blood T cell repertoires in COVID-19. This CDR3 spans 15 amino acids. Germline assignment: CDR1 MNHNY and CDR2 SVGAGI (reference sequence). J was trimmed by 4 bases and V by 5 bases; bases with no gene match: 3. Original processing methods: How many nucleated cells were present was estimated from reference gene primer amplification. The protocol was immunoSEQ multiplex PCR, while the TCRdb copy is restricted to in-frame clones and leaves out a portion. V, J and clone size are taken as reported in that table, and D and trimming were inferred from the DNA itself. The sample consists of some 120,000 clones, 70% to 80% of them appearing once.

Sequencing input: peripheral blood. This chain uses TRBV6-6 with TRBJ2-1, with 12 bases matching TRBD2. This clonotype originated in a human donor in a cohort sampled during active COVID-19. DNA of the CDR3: TGTGCCAGCAGTAAGACTAGCGGGGGTTACAATGAGCAGTTCTTC. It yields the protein CASSKTSGGYNEQFF.